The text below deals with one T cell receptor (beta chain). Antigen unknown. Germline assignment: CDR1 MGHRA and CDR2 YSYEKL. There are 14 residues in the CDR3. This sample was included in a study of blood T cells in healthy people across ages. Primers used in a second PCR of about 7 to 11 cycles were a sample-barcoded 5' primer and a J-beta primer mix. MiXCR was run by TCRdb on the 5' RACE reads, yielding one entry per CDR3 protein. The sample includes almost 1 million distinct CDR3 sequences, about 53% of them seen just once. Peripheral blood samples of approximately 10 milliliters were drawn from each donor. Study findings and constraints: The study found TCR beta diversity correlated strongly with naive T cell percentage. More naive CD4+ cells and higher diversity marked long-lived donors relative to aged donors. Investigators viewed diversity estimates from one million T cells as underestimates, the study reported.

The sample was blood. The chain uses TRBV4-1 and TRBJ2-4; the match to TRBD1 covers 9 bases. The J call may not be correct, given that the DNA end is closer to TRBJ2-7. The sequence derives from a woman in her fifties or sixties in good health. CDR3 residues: CASSAQGAIGEQYF. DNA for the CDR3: TGCGCCAGCAGCGCACAGGGGGCGATCGGCGAGCAGTACTTC.